Given below is one T cell receptor (beta chain) in context. Antigen unknown. This sample was taken from a study of cytomegalovirus exposure and HLA in healthy donors. Findings and caveats of the study: Presence/absence results assume similar sequencing depth per donor, which may not hold. Later analysis reportedly placed an Asian-associated ancestry cluster below the roughly 670-donor mean in N-insertions. Association of a missense DCLRE1C variant with TCR beta V- and J-gene trimming was reported in a later analysis.

This CDR3 is built from 13 residues. Germline V gene sequence: CDR1 SQVTM, CDR2 ANQGSEA. V was cut by 5 bases and J by 5 bases, with 15 bases left in between. In the PCR, 60 Vbeta and 13 Jbeta primers were used. Profiled with immunoSEQ multiplex PCR; TCRdb holds only in-frame clones, not every one. The repertoire table contains 90,000 to 120,000 clones. The sequenced sample consisted of PBMCs. This TCR derives from a man in his forties or fifties in good health and CMV-seronegative. The chain recombines TRBV29-1 with TRBJ1-1; tentatively, D is TRBD1 (6 bases). This chain's CDR3 is CSVLGGWFTEAFF. In nucleotides, the CDR3 is TGCAGCGTTCTAGGGGGTTGGTTTACTGAAGCTTTCTTT.